This TCR beta chain was obtained from a study of CD8+ T cells in alopecia areata. Study as a whole: Patients received oral tofacitinib, 5 to 10 mg twice daily, for moderate-to-severe alopecia areata. Study-wide points: Among patients, TCR sharing was less clear than in mice, a difference possibly due in part to HLA diversity in the patient population.

To note about this clone: Its antigen remains unidentified. Different DNA sequences within this sample yield the same CDR3.

CDR1 and CDR2 from the germline V gene are SQVTM and ANQGSEA. This CDR3 is built from 14 residues. With V trimmed by 7 bases and J by 3 bases, 10 bases remained unmatched. RNA, once extracted, was reverse transcribed into cDNA for use as the sequencing template. Some clones are missing from TCRdb's copy, which holds only in-frame ones; the method was immunoSEQ multiplex PCR. The sample lists some 170,000 clones, about 53% occurring once. The treatment: oral pan-JAK inhibitor, 5-10 mg twice daily. Sorting of CD4+ and CD8+ T cells was performed on PBMCs. This chain uses TRBV29-1 with TRBJ1-2, with TRBD1 identical over 8 bases. The source was CD8+ T cells sorted from blood, collected at week 24, from a patient treated with tofacitinib. This clonotype originated in a human donor with alopecia areata. CDR3 sequence: CSDTTGGEDYGYTF. The CDR3 DNA sequence: TGCAGCGATACAACAGGGGGAGAGGACTATGGCTACACCTTC.